These T cell receptor beta chains were read from a single sample in a study of blood T cell repertoires in COVID-19. Clones were read by immunoSEQ multiplex PCR, and TCRdb kept only the in-frame ones, dropping some. The sample holds approximately 200,000 clones, over 75% seen once. Source material: PBMCs or T cells enriched from blood (not recorded which). The origin of the receptors is a young man in a cohort exposed to, infected with or recovered from COVID-19 (not recorded which). Both conserved end residues are part of each CDR3. Fields, in order: V gene, J gene, D gene, clone size, CDR3 protein, CDR3 DNA. A D gene is named only where the DNA matches it firmly. For some rows the clone size is stated as once, few or many, or as a class when expanded; others skip it.

V: TRBV7-9
J: TRBJ2-1
D: -
size: -
CDR3: CASSYPLTGFDNEQFF
DNA: TGTGCCAGCAGCTACCCCCTGACAGGTTTTGACAATGAGCAGTTCTTC

V: TRBV5-1
J: TRBJ2-2
D: TRBD2
size: -
CDR3: CASSFNPAGGGTGELFF
DNA: TGCGCCAGCAGCTTCAATCCAGCGGGAGGTGGCACCGGGGAGCTGTTTTTT

V: TRBV7-9
J: TRBJ2-3
D: -
size: -
CDR3: CASSRDPGDTQYF
DNA: TGTGCCAGCAGCCGAGATCCGGGAGATACGCAGTATTTT

V: TRBV27
J: TRBJ2-7
D: -
size: -
CDR3: CASSPTGAHSYEQYF
DNA: TGTGCCAGCAGTCCGACTGGGGCGCATTCCTACGAGCAGTACTTC

V: TRBV5-1
J: TRBJ1-4
D: -
size: -
CDR3: CASSPGVGETEKLFF
DNA: TGCGCCAGCAGCCCAGGGGTCGGCGAAACTGAAAAACTGTTTTTT

V: TRBV6-5
J: TRBJ2-3
D: -
size: -
CDR3: CASMTTLDTQYF
DNA: TGTGCCAGCATGACTACCCTCGATACGCAGTATTTT

V: TRBV2
J: TRBJ2-1
D: TRBD2
size: -
CDR3: CASSERGLARGEQFF
DNA: TGTGCCAGCAGTGAAAGAGGACTAGCCCGCGGGGAGCAGTTCTTC

V: TRBV12-3/TRBV12-4
J: TRBJ2-7
D: -
size: once
CDR3: CASSLRSYEQYF
DNA: TGTGCCAGCAGTTTACGGTCCTACGAGCAGTACTTC

V: TRBV9
J: TRBJ2-2
D: -
size: -
CDR3: CASSVATDTGELFF
DNA: TGTGCCAGCAGCGTAGCCACTGACACCGGGGAGCTGTTTTTT

V: TRBV2
J: TRBJ1-2
D: -
size: few
CDR3: CASLQQPEDGYTF
DNA: TGTGCCAGCCTCCAGCAGCCGGAGGATGGCTACACCTTC

V: TRBV7-9
J: TRBJ1-4
D: TRBD1
size: -
CDR3: CASSLLQGMTMGNEKLFF
DNA: TGTGCCAGCAGCCTACTACAGGGGATGACTATGGGTAATGAAAAACTGTTTTTT

V: TRBV6-2/TRBV6-3
J: TRBJ2-3
D: TRBD2
size: few
CDR3: CASSRGLAVRAADTQYF
DNA: TGTGCCAGCAGCCGGGGACTAGCGGTTCGGGCAGCAGATACGCAGTATTTT

V: TRBV19
J: TRBJ1-2
D: TRBD1
size: -
CDR3: CASSIADRGLIYGYTF
DNA: TGTGCCAGTAGTATAGCAGACAGGGGGCTAATCTATGGCTACACCTTC

V: TRBV28
J: TRBJ2-5
D: -
size: -
CDR3: CASKVQGGQETQYF
DNA: TGTGCCAGCAAGGTTCAGGGGGGCCAAGAGACCCAGTACTTC

V: TRBV11-2
J: TRBJ1-2
D: -
size: -
CDR3: CASSQSWVNRVVNYGYTF
DNA: TGTGCCAGCAGCCAATCTTGGGTAAACAGGGTGGTAAACTATGGCTACACCTTC

V: TRBV15
J: TRBJ2-3
D: -
size: -
CDR3: CATSRGLVVITDTQYF
DNA: TGTGCCACCAGCAGAGGATTAGTAGTTATCACAGATACGCAGTATTTT

V: TRBV7-3
J: TRBJ2-6
D: -
size: -
CDR3: CASSPRGPGANVLTF
DNA: TGTGCCAGCAGCCCCCGAGGGCCTGGGGCCAACGTCCTGACTTTC

V: TRBV7-9
J: TRBJ2-7
D: -
size: once
CDR3: CASSQQSYEQYF
DNA: TGTGCCAGCAGTCAACAGAGTTACGAGCAGTACTTC

V: TRBV27
J: TRBJ1-1
D: -
size: few
CDR3: CASRGRRGGWTEAFF
DNA: TGTGCCAGCCGAGGGAGGCGGGGAGGGTGGACTGAAGCTTTCTTT

V: TRBV25-1
J: TRBJ1-1
D: -
size: -
CDR3: CASRMTGNTEAFF
DNA: TGTGCCAGCCGAATGACGGGGAACACTGAAGCTTTCTTT

V: TRBV14
J: TRBJ1-2
D: -
size: -
CDR3: CASSQAGVYGYTF
DNA: TGTGCCAGCAGCCAAGCAGGGGTATATGGCTACACCTTC

V: TRBV5-1
J: TRBJ1-2
D: -
size: -
CDR3: CASSLDSYGYTF
DNA: TGCGCCAGCAGCCTCGACAGCTATGGCTACACCTTC

V: TRBV27
J: TRBJ2-7
D: TRBD2
size: -
CDR3: CASSLMGGTGNEQYF
DNA: TGTGCCAGCAGTTTAATGGGAGGGACCGGTAACGAGCAGTACTTC

V: TRBV4-2
J: TRBJ2-7
D: -
size: -
CDR3: CASSQGVTNSYEQYF
DNA: TGTGCCAGCAGCCAAGGCGTGACAAATTCCTACGAGCAGTACTTC

V: TRBV28
J: TRBJ1-5
D: -
size: -
CDR3: CASIEGNQPQHF
DNA: TGTGCCAGCATTGAGGGCAATCAGCCCCAGCATTTT

V: TRBV19
J: TRBJ2-1
D: -
size: -
CDR3: CASWGDGGKINEQFF
DNA: TGTGCCAGTTGGGGGGATGGGGGGAAGATAAATGAGCAGTTCTTC

V: TRBV28
J: TRBJ2-7
D: -
size: -
CDR3: CARDCSEQYF
DNA: TGTGCCAGAGATTGTAGTGAGCAGTACTTC

V: TRBV10-2
J: TRBJ2-2
D: TRBD2
size: -
CDR3: CASSESGRSGRKGGELFF
DNA: TGCGCCAGCAGTGAGTCGGGACGGAGCGGGAGGAAGGGCGGGGAGCTGTTTTTT

V: TRBV27
J: TRBJ1-1
D: -
size: once
CDR3: CASKITPPSVNTEAFF
DNA: TGTGCCAGCAAAATAACACCTCCCAGCGTGAACACTGAAGCTTTCTTT

V: TRBV5-6
J: TRBJ2-5
D: -
size: -
CDR3: CASSLASQETQYF
DNA: TGTGCCAGCAGCTTGGCCAGCCAAGAGACCCAGTACTTC

V: TRBV7-3
J: TRBJ2-7
D: -
size: -
CDR3: CASSLAGRSYEQYF
DNA: TGTGCCAGCAGCTTAGCGGGACGGTCCTACGAGCAGTACTTC

V: TRBV19
J: TRBJ2-1
D: TRBD2
size: -
CDR3: CAVGWREGSSYNEQFF
DNA: TGTGCAGTGGGTTGGCGGGAGGGGAGCTCCTACAATGAGCAGTTCTTC

V: TRBV11-1
J: TRBJ1-1
D: TRBD1
size: -
CDR3: CASSLEGAPFEAFF
DNA: TGTGCCAGCAGCTTAGAGGGGGCGCCTTTCGAAGCTTTCTTT

V: TRBV19
J: TRBJ2-5
D: -
size: -
CDR3: CASSSRLDQETQYF
DNA: TGTGCCAGTAGTTCGCGACTAGACCAAGAGACCCAGTACTTC

V: TRBV13
J: TRBJ1-6
D: -
size: -
CDR3: CASSRSGGLSSYNSPLHF
DNA: TGTGCCAGCAGCCGATCGGGGGGCCTTAGCTCCTATAATTCACCCCTCCACTTT

V: TRBV2
J: TRBJ1-2
D: -
size: -
CDR3: CASSATRGFDGYTF
DNA: TGTGCCAGCAGTGCTACGCGGGGGTTCGATGGCTACACCTTC

V: TRBV11-3
J: TRBJ2-3
D: -
size: -
CDR3: CASSLWQTDTQYF
DNA: TGTGCCAGCAGCTTATGGCAGACAGATACGCAGTATTTT

V: TRBV5-1
J: TRBJ1-1
D: TRBD1
size: -
CDR3: CATSQGKNTEAFF
DNA: TGCGCCACTTCACAGGGGAAGAACACTGAAGCTTTCTTT

V: TRBV10-2
J: TRBJ2-7
D: TRBD1
size: -
CDR3: CASRGRGYEQYF
DNA: TGCGCCAGCCGGGGCAGGGGGTACGAGCAGTACTTC

V: TRBV4-1
J: TRBJ2-1
D: TRBD2
size: -
CDR3: CASSGRAILYNEQFF
DNA: TGCGCCAGCAGCGGGAGGGCCATCCTATACAATGAGCAGTTCTTC

V: TRBV7-2
J: TRBJ1-4
D: TRBD1
size: -
CDR3: CASSLEGAQNEKLFF
DNA: TGTGCCAGCAGCTTAGAGGGGGCCCAAAATGAAAAACTGTTTTTT

V: TRBV19
J: TRBJ2-1
D: TRBD2
size: -
CDR3: CASSFSSGGPYNEQFF
DNA: TGTGCCAGTAGTTTCTCTAGCGGGGGGCCCTACAATGAGCAGTTCTTC

V: TRBV18
J: TRBJ2-3
D: -
size: -
CDR3: CASSPLGAGSTDTQYF
DNA: TGTGCCAGCTCACCCCTTGGGGCCGGGAGCACAGATACGCAGTATTTT

V: TRBV7-9
J: TRBJ2-2
D: TRBD1
size: -
CDR3: CASSLGQGYTGELFF
DNA: TGTGCCAGCAGCTTAGGACAGGGATACACCGGGGAGCTGTTTTTT

V: TRBV28
J: TRBJ1-1
D: -
size: -
CDR3: CASSLLRPDSTEAFF
DNA: TGTGCCAGCAGTTTATTAAGACCAGACTCCACTGAAGCTTTCTTT

V: TRBV6-5
J: TRBJ2-2
D: -
size: -
CDR3: CASSYRLINTGELFF
DNA: TGTGCCAGCAGTTACCGACTCATCAACACCGGGGAGCTGTTTTTT

V: TRBV5-1
J: TRBJ1-5
D: TRBD1
size: -
CDR3: CASSSGQGGNQPQHF
DNA: TGCGCCAGCAGCTCGGGACAGGGAGGCAATCAGCCCCAGCATTTT

V: TRBV7-2
J: TRBJ2-1
D: -
size: -
CDR3: CASSYEGSYNEQFF
DNA: TGTGCCAGCAGCTACGAGGGATCCTACAATGAGCAGTTCTTC

V: TRBV7-2
J: TRBJ2-1
D: TRBD2
size: -
CDR3: CASSNLVLAGGSYNEQFF
DNA: TGTGCCAGCAGCAATCTTGTGCTAGCGGGAGGGTCATACAATGAGCAGTTCTTC

V: TRBV7-6
J: TRBJ2-3
D: -
size: -
CDR3: CASGGTSTDTQYF
DNA: TGTGCCAGCGGGGGGACTAGCACAGATACGCAGTATTTT

V: TRBV18
J: TRBJ1-4
D: -
size: few
CDR3: CASSPPGVVEKLFF
DNA: TGTGCCAGCTCACCACCAGGGGTGGTTGAAAAACTGTTTTTT

V: TRBV11-2
J: TRBJ2-6
D: -
size: -
CDR3: CASSLRGGQMSGANVLTF
DNA: TGTGCCAGCAGCTTAAGAGGAGGCCAGATGTCTGGGGCCAACGTCCTGACTTTC